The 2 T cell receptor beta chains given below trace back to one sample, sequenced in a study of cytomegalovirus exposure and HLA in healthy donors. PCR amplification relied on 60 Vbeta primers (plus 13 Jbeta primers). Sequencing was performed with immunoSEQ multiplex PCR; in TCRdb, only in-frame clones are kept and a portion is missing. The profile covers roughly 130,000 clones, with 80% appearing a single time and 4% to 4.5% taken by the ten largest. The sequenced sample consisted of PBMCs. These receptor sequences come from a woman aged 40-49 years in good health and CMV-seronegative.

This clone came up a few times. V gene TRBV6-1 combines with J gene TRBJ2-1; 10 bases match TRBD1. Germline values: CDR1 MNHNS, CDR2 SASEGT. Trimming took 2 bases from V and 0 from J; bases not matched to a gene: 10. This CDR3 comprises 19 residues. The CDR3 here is CASSEYGTGASSSYNEQFF. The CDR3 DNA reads TGTGCCAGCAGTGAATATGGGACAGGGGCCAGTAGCTCCTACAATGAGCAGTTCTTC.

CDR3 DNA: TGTGCCAGTGCCAGGGAGGGGAGCAATCAGCCCCAGCATTTT. It encodes CASAREGSNQPQHF. This chain joins TRBV5-5 and TRBJ1-5; perhaps TRBD1 as D (5 bases). V lost 8 bases and J 1 base, leaving 13 bases between the germline ends. The CDR3 totals 14 residues. CDR1 and CDR2 from the germline V gene are SGHKS and YYEKEE (reference sequence).